The 11 T cell receptor beta chains given below trace back to one sample, sequenced in a study of shared T cell receptors in the human thymus. Measured with immunoSEQ multiplex PCR; TCRdb has only the in-frame clones, and not every one. Counted here are hundreds of thousands of clones, around 87% occurring once; the ten biggest clones make up about 0.0094%. These data were also filed under a second study, of human thymus T cells.

Sequenced material: thymocytes. The receptor set was obtained from a boy younger than two with a congenital heart defect.

The chain couples TRBV13 to TRBJ2-1; 10 bases fit TRBD2. V dropped 5 bases and J dropped 9; count of bases not matched to a gene: 7. Germline V lookup: CDR1 PRHDT, CDR2 FYEKMQ (reference sequence). The CDR3 totals 14 residues. The CDR3 loop is CASSPPGLATEQFF. The DNA for the CDR3 is TGTGCCAGCAGCCCCCCGGGACTAGCGACTGAGCAGTTCTTC. Full variable domain (missing parts from reference TRBV13 and TRBJ2-1): AAGVIQSPRHLIKEKRETATLKCYPIPRHDTVYWYQQGPGQDPQFLISFYEKMQSDKGSIPDRFSAQQFSDYHSELNMSSLELGDSALYFCASSPPGLATEQFFGPGTRLTVL.

The gene calls are TRBV7-2 and TRBJ1-3; D gene unclear. Germline CDR1 is SGHTA and CDR2 is FQGNSA. This CDR3 region has 14 residues. V was shortened by 1 base and J by 7 bases, with 11 bases between the two germline ends. The CDR3 DNA reads as TGTGCCAGCAGCTTAGGGTGGCCTCAGAACACCATATATTTT. This translates into CASSLGWPQNTIYF.

This chain uses TRBV10-3 with TRBJ2-1, with 7 bases that match TRBD1. The CDR3 spans 17 residues. The germline gives CDR1 ENHRY, CDR2 SYGVKD. Trimming cost V 0 bases and J 4 bases; bases outside gene matches: 9. In DNA form, the CDR3 reads TGTGCCATCAGTGAGTCGACTCCCGGGACAGATTACAATGAGCAGTTCTTC. The encoded protein is CAISESTPGTDYNEQFF.

This chain connects TRBV28 to TRBJ1-2, with 8 nucleotides matching TRBD1. Germline CDR1 MDHEN, CDR2 SYDVKM. The J segment lost 0 bases and the V segment lost 4 bases, leaving 10 bases of the junction unmatched. This CDR3 region has 17 residues. The CDR3 sequence is CASSSSSGGVANYGYTF. Written as DNA, the CDR3 is TGTGCCAGCAGTTCCTCTTCAGGGGGCGTCGCTAACTATGGCTACACCTTC.

This clone has just one count. The chain joins TRBV28 to TRBJ1-6; D is unresolved. CDR1 MDHEN and CDR2 SYDVKM come from the germline V gene. The CDR3 has 21 amino acids. The V end lost 4 bases, the J end lost 0 bases, and 25 bases lay between the germline ends. The CDR3 nucleotides read TGTGCCAGCAGTTCCCTCCCCCTAAATGACATTTTAAGCTCCTATAATTCACCCCTCCACTTT. Its protein product is CASSSLPLNDILSSYNSPLHF.

This chain uses TRBV7-2 with TRBJ2-3; D gene ambiguous. This CDR3 has 13 residues. Germline assignment: CDR1 SGHTA and CDR2 FQGNSA. With 5 bases removed from V and 4 bases from J, the gap between germline ends came to 10 bases. The CDR3 reads CASSRRGPDTQYF. Here the CDR3 DNA reads TGTGCCAGCAGCCGACGAGGCCCAGATACGCAGTATTTT.

V usage is TRBV27 and J usage is TRBJ2-1; 11 nucleotides match TRBD2. Losses at the gene ends were 6 bases for V and 6 bases for J; bases not matched to a gene: 16. The germline gives CDR1 MNHEY, CDR2 SMNVEV (reference sequence). This CDR3 has 18 amino acids. CDR3 amino acids: CASRRGLAVDWVVNEQFF. CDR3 coding DNA: TGTGCCAGCAGACGGGGACTAGCGGTTGATTGGGTTGTCAATGAGCAGTTCTTC.

This chain uses TRBV13 with TRBJ1-3, with D unresolved. This CDR3 region has 15 residues. CDR1 PRHDT and CDR2 FYEKMQ come from the germline V gene (reference sequence). Trimming pared 3 bases from V and 4 bases from J, leaving 13 bases between. The CDR3 sequence is CASSFREETGNTIYF. The CDR3 region has the DNA TGTGCCAGCAGCTTTCGGGAGGAGACGGGAAACACCATATATTTT.

In its sample, this clone was seen once. CDR3 sequence: CSAVRQETQYF. CDR3 in DNA: TGCAGTGCTGTCAGGCAAGAGACCCAGTACTTC. The chain has TRBV20-1 and TRBJ2-5; D ambiguous. Germline assignment: CDR1 DFQATT and CDR2 SNEGSKA (reference sequence). Deletions cut 5 bases from V and 2 bases from J, with 6 bases between. The CDR3 consists of 11 residues.

V usage is TRBV15 and J usage is TRBJ1-2; D gene unclear. The CDR3 runs 18 residues. In germline, CDR1 is LNHNV, CDR2 YYDKDF (reference sequence). Trimming pared 0 bases from V and 8 bases from J, leaving 25 bases between. CDR3 DNA sequence: TGTGCCACCAGCAGAGAGCAAGGAGGAAAATCCTCGGTCCTCGGCTACACCTTC. This sequence encodes CATSREQGGKSSVLGYTF.

The CDR3 nucleotides are TGCGCCAGCAGCCAAGAGGGGAGCGAGCAGTACTTC. Translation gives CASSQEGSEQYF. The rearrangement uses TRBV4-3 and TRBJ2-7, with a possible D match to TRBD2 (5 bases). In germline, CDR1 is LGHNA, CDR2 YSLEER. CDR3 length: 12 residues. The ends were cut back, 0 bases at V and 6 bases at J, with 6 bases in the middle.